This T cell receptor beta chain was sequenced in a study of T cell repertoires in cytomegalovirus infection. TCRdb reprocessed the reads via MiXCR and lists one record per CDR3 protein. The data show approximately 1,000,000 distinct CDR3 sequences, approximately 31% seen once. As concerns this clonotype: Its antigen is unknown.

The CDR3 runs to 15 residues. In germline, CDR1 is ENHRY, CDR2 SYGVKD. J gave up 4 bases and V 6 bases, and 11 bases lay outside the gene matches. This clonotype was obtained from a human donor in good health (CMV status not recorded). Some clones in this sample may be carry-over from other donors' samples. The chain is built from TRBV10-3 and TRBJ1-2, with 7 nucleotides matching TRBD1. The specimen comprised cultured CD8+ T cells from PBMCs, sampled from culture after CMV antigen stimulation. The CDR3 reads CAIRTGTSPTYGYTF. The DNA of the CDR3 is TGTGCCATCAGGACAGGGACCTCCCCGACCTATGGCTACACCTTC.